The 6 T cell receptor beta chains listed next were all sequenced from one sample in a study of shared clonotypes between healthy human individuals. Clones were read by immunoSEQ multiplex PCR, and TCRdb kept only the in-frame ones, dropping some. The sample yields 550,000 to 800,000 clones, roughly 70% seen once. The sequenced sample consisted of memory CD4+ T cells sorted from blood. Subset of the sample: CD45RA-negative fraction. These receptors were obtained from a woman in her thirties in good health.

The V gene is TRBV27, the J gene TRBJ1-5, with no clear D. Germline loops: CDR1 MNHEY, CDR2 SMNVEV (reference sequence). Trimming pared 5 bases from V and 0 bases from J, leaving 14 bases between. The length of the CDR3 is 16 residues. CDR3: CASSRFQANSNQPQHF. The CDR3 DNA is TGTGCCAGCAGTAGATTCCAGGCGAATAGCAATCAGCCCCAGCATTTT.

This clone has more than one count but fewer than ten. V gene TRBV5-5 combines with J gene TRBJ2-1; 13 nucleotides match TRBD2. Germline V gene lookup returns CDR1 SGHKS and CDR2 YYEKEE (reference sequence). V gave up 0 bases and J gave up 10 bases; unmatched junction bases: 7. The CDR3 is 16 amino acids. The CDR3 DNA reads TGTGCCAGCAGCTTGGGTTGGACTAGCGGGAGTCCCGAGCAGTTCTTC. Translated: CASSLGWTSGSPEQFF.

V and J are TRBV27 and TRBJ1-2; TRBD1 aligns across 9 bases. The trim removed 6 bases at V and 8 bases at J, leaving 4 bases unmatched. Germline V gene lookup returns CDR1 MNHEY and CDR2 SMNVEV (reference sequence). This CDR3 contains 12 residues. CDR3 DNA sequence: TGTGCCAGCAGATCAGACAGGGGGGGCTACACCTTC. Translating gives CASRSDRGGYTF.

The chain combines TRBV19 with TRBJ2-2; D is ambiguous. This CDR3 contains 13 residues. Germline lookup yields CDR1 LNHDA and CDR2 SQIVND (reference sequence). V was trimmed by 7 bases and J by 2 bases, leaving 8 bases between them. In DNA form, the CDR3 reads TGTGCCAGTAAGGCAGGTAACACCGGGGAGCTGTTTTTT. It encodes CASKAGNTGELFF.

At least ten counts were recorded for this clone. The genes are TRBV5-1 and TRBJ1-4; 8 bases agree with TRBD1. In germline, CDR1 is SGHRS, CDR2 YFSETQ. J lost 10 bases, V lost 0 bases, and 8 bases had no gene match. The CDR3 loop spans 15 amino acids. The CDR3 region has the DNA TGCGCCAGCAGCTTGGCAGGGGGCTCACCTGGAAAACTGTTTTTT. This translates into CASSLAGGSPGKLFF.

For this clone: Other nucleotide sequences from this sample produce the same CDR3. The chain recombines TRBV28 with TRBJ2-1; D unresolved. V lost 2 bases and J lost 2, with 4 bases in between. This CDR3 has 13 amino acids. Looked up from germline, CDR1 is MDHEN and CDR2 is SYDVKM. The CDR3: CASSLQAYNEQFF. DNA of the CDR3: TGTGCCAGCAGTTTACAAGCCTACAATGAGCAGTTCTTC.